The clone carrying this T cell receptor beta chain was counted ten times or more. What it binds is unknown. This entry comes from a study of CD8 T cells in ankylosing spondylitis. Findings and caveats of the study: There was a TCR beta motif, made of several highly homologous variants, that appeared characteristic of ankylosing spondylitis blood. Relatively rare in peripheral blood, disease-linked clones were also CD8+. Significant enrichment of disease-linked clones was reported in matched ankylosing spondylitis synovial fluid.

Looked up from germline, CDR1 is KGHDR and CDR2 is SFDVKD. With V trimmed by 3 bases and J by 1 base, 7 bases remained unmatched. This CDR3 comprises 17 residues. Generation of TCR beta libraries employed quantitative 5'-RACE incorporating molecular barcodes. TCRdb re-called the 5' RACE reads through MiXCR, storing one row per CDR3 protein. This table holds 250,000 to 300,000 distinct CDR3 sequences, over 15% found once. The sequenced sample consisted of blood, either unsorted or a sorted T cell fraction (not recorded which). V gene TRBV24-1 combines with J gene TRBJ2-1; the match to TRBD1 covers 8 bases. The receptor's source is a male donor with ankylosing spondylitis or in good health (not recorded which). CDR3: CATSDPLDRESYNEQFF. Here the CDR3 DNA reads TGTGCCACCAGTGATCCCCTGGACAGGGAATCCTACAATGAGCAGTTCTTC.